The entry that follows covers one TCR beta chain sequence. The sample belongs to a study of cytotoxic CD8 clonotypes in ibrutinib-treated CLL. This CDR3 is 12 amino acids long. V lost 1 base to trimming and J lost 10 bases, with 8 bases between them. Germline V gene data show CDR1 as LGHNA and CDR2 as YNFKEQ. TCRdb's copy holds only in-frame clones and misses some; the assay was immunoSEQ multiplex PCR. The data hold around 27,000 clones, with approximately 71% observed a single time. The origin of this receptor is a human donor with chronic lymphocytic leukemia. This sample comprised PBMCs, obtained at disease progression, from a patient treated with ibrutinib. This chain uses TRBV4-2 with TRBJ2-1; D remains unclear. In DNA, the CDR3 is TGTGCCAGCAGCCAAGTACGCGTAGAGCAGTTCTTC. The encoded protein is CASSQVRVEQFF.